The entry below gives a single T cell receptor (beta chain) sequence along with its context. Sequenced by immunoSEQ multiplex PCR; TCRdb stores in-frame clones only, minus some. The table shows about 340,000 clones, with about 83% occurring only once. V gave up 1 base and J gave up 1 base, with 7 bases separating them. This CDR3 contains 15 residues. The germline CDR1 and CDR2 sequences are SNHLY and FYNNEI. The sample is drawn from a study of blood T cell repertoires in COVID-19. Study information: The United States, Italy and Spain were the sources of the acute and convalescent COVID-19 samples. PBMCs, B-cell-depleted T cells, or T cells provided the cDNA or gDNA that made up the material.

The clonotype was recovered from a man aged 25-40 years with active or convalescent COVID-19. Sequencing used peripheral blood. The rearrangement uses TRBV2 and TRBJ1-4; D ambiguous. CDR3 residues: CASSEGRQTNEKLFF. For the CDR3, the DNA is TGTGCCAGCAGTGAAGGAAGACAAACTAATGAAAAACTGTTTTTT.